What follows describes a single T cell receptor (beta chain). The antigen remains unidentified. The CDR3 is made up of 19 amino acids. Germline CDR1 SGHRS, CDR2 YFSETQ. V lost 4 bases and J 0 bases, leaving 24 bases between the germline ends. The data belong to a study of regulatory dendritic cells for organ transplantation. Overall study results and limits: Naive CD4+ and CD8+ repertoires were highly diverse; memory CD8+ was most oligoclonal. Of resting T cell subsets, memory CD8+ had the most alloreactive clonotypes.

Sorted subsets were CFSE-labeled and cultured about 5 days with allogeneic dendritic cells. Data came from immunoSEQ multiplex PCR; TCRdb stores just in-frame clones and leaves some out. The table lists over 20,000 clones, 80% to 90% of them singletons. This chain joins TRBV5-1 and TRBJ2-3; perhaps TRBD2 as D (6 bases). Input material: naive CD4+ T cells from blood cultured with regulatory dendritic cells. Documented subset: CD45RA+ naive T cells. The receptor's source is a human donor in good health. DNA of the CDR3: TGCGCCAGCAGCCCAAGGAGGGATCCTAGCAGAGCTAGCACAGATACGCAGTATTTT. It translates to CASSPRRDPSRASTDTQYF.